Only a few counts were recorded for the clone carrying this TCR beta chain. Its antigen is still unknown. PCR employed 60 Vbeta and 13 Jbeta primers. Repertoires were generated with immunoSEQ multiplex PCR, while TCRdb's copy carries only in-frame clones and drops some. The sample consists of about 82,000 clones, around 9.1% of them appearing once. The data are from a study of cytomegalovirus exposure and HLA in healthy donors. General study results and limits: The sole available immune exposure information was CMV serostatus. The authors judged a highly shared variant cluster likely a sequencing artifact. An analysis that came later showed most CMV-associated TCR beta chains appearing HLA-restricted.

Looked up from germline, CDR1 is SQVTM and CDR2 is ANQGSEA. Trimming took off 4 bases at V and 8 bases at J, with 11 bases between the two ends. The CDR3 totals 11 residues. Sample: PBMCs. The clonotype was recovered from a man in his 60s in good health and CMV-seropositive. The V and J genes are TRBV29-1 and TRBJ1-2; a weak D match, TRBD1 (6 bases). CDR3 nucleotides: TGCAGCGTTGCAGGGGCCGAGGGCTACACCTTC. Its translation is CSVAGAEGYTF.